The next 20 T cell receptor beta chains were all read from a single sample in a study of CD8+CD57+ T cells in acquired aplastic anemia (dated by TCRdb to about 2018). TCRdb names Illumina HiSeq 2000 as the instrument used. Genomic DNA was used as template for profiling of TCR beta VDJ combinations and CDR3 sequences. Using fastp trimming at Q25 and MiXCR clonotype assembly, TCRdb reanalyzed the public sequencing data and kept in-frame beta chains. Rows are combined by CDR3 protein, so each entry shows the most common genes and DNA. The sample table contains a few hundred thousand distinct CDR3 sequences; only one count was recorded for roughly 50% of them. 7% to 9% of the sample is taken by the ten largest. Sequencing was done on a sample of sorted CD4+, CD8+, or CD8+CD57+ T cells (not recorded which) from PBMCs. The origin of the receptors is a human donor with severe aplastic anemia or a healthy control (not recorded which).

In its sample, this clonotype was seen a few times. The J gene is TRBJ2-7, the V gene TRBV15; the D is unclear. The CDR3 spans 14 residues. Trimming removed 0 bases from V and 0 bases from J, with 6 bases in between. Germline V gene sequence: CDR1 LNHNV, CDR2 YYDKDF (reference sequence). The CDR3 DNA sequence: TGTGCCACCAGCAGAGACACACACTCCTACGAGCAGTACTTC. Translated: CATSRDTHSYEQYF. The full variable domain, completed using reference TRBV15 and TRBJ2-7, is DAMVIQNPRYQVTQFGKPVTLSCSQTLNHNVMYWYQQKSSQAPKLLFHYYDKDFNNEADTPDNFQSRRPNTSFCFLDIRSPGLGDTAMYLCATSRDTHSYEQYFGPGTRLTVT.

This clonotype was observed once. This chain links TRBV2 with TRBJ2-4; the match to TRBD2 covers 9 bases. The CDR3 runs to 15 residues. In germline, CDR1 is SNHLY, CDR2 FYNNEI. V lost 6 bases and J lost 9; bases outside the gene matches: 12. CDR3 in DNA: TGTGCCAGCAGCCGACCCGGTGGGCGGGGGGGCATTCAGTACTTC. Amino acids: CASSRPGGRGGIQYF.

This clonotype appeared a few times. This chain links TRBV28 with TRBJ1-2; D may be TRBD1 (6 bases). The V end was cut by 7 bases, the J end by 8 bases, with 14 bases between. The CDR3 has 12 residues. Germline V gene lookup returns CDR1 MDHEN and CDR2 SYDVKM. The chain's CDR3 is CASKTGSLGYTF. The CDR3 bases are TGTGCCAGCAAGACAGGCTCTTTGGGCTACACCTTC.

This clonotype has ten or more counts. The gene calls are TRBV5-8 and TRBJ1-1; D gene ambiguous. The V end lost 1 base, the J end lost 1 base, and 8 bases lay between the germline ends. This CDR3 is 14 amino acids long. In germline, CDR1 is SGHTS, CDR2 YDEGEE. The CDR3 DNA sequence: TGTGCCAGCAGCTTGCGCAGTTGGAACACTGAAGCTTTCTTT. It translates to CASSLRSWNTEAFF. The full variable domain, its missing parts supplied by reference TRBV5-8 and TRBJ1-1, is EAGVTQSPTHLIKTRGQQATLRCSPISGHTSVYWYQQALGLGLQFLLWYDEGEERNRGNFPPRFSGRQFPNYSSELNVNALELEDSALYLCASSLRSWNTEAFFGQGTRLTVV.

This clonotype showed up just once. The chain recombines TRBV10-3 with TRBJ2-5, with D unresolved. Germline lookup yields CDR1 ENHRY and CDR2 SYGVKD. The CDR3 runs 14 residues. Between the trimmed V and J ends, which lost 3 bases and 5 bases, there was a span of 13 bases. The CDR3 coding sequence is TGTGCCATCAGTGATTTAAGGGCAAGCGAGACCCAGTACTTC. Protein product: CAISDLRASETQYF.

This clonotype was recorded a few times. A much larger clone lies one base from this, so it may be a read error. The chain has TRBV9 and TRBJ2-1, with 7 bases that match TRBD1. Germline lookup yields CDR1 SGDLS and CDR2 YYNGEE. The CDR3 is 14 amino acids. CDR3 in DNA: TGTGCCAGCGGCGTAGAGAACAGGGGAGTTGAGCAGTTCTTC. Its translation: CASGVENRGVEQFF.

The gene calls are TRBV14 and TRBJ1-2, with no clear D. V was pared by 4 bases and J by 2 bases, with 11 bases between. The germline V gene encodes CDR1 SGHDN and CDR2 FVKESK. CDR3 length: 14 residues. In nucleotides, the CDR3 is TGTGCCAGCAGCCGAAGGACCCTGAACTATGGCTACACCTTC. Its protein is CASSRRTLNYGYTF.

This clonotype appeared many times. This chain uses TRBV7-2 with TRBJ1-6; 9 bases map to TRBD1. J was trimmed by 6 bases and V by 3 bases; bases with no gene match: 3. This CDR3 spans 15 amino acids. The germline CDR1 and CDR2 sequences are SGHTA and FQGNSA. The chain's CDR3 is CASSFEGQGNSPLHF. The CDR3 DNA is TGTGCCAGCAGCTTTGAGGGACAGGGTAATTCACCCCTCCACTTT.

The rearrangement joins TRBV20-1 to TRBJ2-7; 9 bases are a match to TRBD2. V lost 6 bases to trimming and J lost 2 bases; unmatched junction nucleotides: 11. The CDR3 contains 15 residues. Germline-derived CDR1 and CDR2 are DFQATT and SNEGSKA (reference sequence). CDR3 in amino acids: CSARGGSGSTYEQYF. The CDR3 DNA reads as TGCAGTGCCCGAGGGGGTAGCGGGAGCACCTACGAGCAGTACTTC.

This rearrangement joins TRBV5-1 to TRBJ2-7, with 8 bases matching TRBD1. J gave up 0 bases and V 4 bases, and 3 bases lay outside the gene matches. This CDR3 is 14 amino acids long. In germline, CDR1 is SGHRS, CDR2 YFSETQ. The CDR3 reads CASSNTGGSYEQYF. As DNA, the CDR3 is TGCGCCAGCAGCAACACAGGGGGCTCCTACGAGCAGTACTTC.

This clonotype showed up just once. V and J are TRBV24-1 and TRBJ2-5; TRBD1 agrees at 7 bases. Trimming took 5 bases from V and 5 from J; bases not matched to a gene: 10. Germline V CDR1 and CDR2: KGHDR, SFDVKD. The length of the CDR3 is 15 residues. The CDR3 nucleotides read TGTGCCACCAGTGCCCTCAGAGGGGGCGCGGAGACCCAGTACTTC. Translation: CATSALRGGAETQYF.

Comments on this clonotype: Germline is not matched at one junction end, which may reflect a read error. The rearrangement links TRBV24-1 to TRBJ1-2; D possibly corresponds to TRBD1 (5 bases). This CDR3 comprises 16 residues. Germline V gene sequence: CDR1 KGHDR, CDR2 SFDVKD. CDR3 sequence (DNA): TGTGCCGCCAGTGATTTGTGGGGGACTGATTCGCATGGCTACACCTTC. Amino acids: CAASDLWGTDSHGYTF.

This clonotype came up once. J is TRBJ2-7 and V is TRBV2; 7 bases line up with TRBD2. The closer fit of TRBJ2-5 to the DNA end suggests the J call may be wrong. Germline V gives CDR1 SNHLY, CDR2 FYNNEI. CDR3 length equals 14 residues. The CDR3: CASSLGLESETQYF. The CDR3 coding sequence is TGTGCCAGCAGCCTAGGACTAGAAAGCGAGACCCAGTACTTC.

V and J are TRBV24-1 and TRBJ1-2; perhaps TRBD1 as D (6 bases). The CDR3 runs 17 residues. The germline gives CDR1 KGHDR, CDR2 SFDVKD. CDR3 residues: CPHIPRGRCQTNYGYTF. The CDR3 DNA sequence: TGTCCCCACATACCCAGGGGCAGATGTCAAACCAACTATGGCTACACCTTC.

The sample holds many counts of this clonotype. The chain links TRBV5-8 to TRBJ1-2; the D gene is possibly TRBD1 (6 bases). Germline loops: CDR1 SGHTS, CDR2 YDEGEE. The CDR3 sequence is 17 residues long. V was shortened by 1 base and J by 3 bases, with 19 bases between the two germline ends. CDR3 coding DNA: TGTGCCAGCAGCTTGTTTGACCCAGGGGTAGCCTACTATGGCTACACCTTC. This codes for CASSLFDPGVAYYGYTF.

V usage is TRBV15 and J usage is TRBJ2-5; D is perhaps TRBD2 (6 bases). CDR3 length: 14 residues. The V end lost 1 base, the J end lost 5 bases, and 11 bases lay between the germline ends. Germline V gene data show CDR1 as LNHNV and CDR2 as YYDKDF (reference sequence). The CDR3 sequence is CATSRGTAGETQYF. The CDR3 region has the DNA TGTGCCACCAGCAGAGGGACGGCGGGGGAGACCCAGTACTTC.

Many counts were recorded for this clonotype. CDR3 bases: TGCGCCAGCAGCGCCCCAAGTTTCACCGGGGAGCTGTTTTTT. This encodes CASSAPSFTGELFF. The chain links TRBV5-1 to TRBJ2-2, with unresolved D. CDR1 and CDR2 (germline): SGHRS, YFSETQ. Trimming took 4 bases from V and 4 from J, leaving 11 bases between them. This CDR3 is 14 amino acids long.

This clonotype came up a few times. The junction departs from the called germline gene at one end, perhaps through a read error. This sequence joins TRBV20-1 and TRBJ1-1; D gene unclear. The CDR3 is 11 residues long. Germline CDR1 DFQATT, CDR2 SNEGSKA (reference sequence). CDR3 coding DNA: TGCAGTGCTAGACGGAACGCTGAAGCTTTCTTT. Its translation: CSARRNAEAFF.

This clonotype came up once. The chain combines TRBV7-9 with TRBJ1-6; D call uncertain. The CDR3 sequence is 13 residues long. Germline V CDR1 and CDR2: SEHNR, FQNEAQ (reference sequence). V was pared by 4 bases and J by 8 bases, with 9 bases between. Here the CDR3 reads CASSSQAHSPLHF. The CDR3 DNA reads as TGTGCCAGCAGCTCGCAAGCTCATTCACCCCTCCACTTT.

This clonotype was recorded many times. The chain combines TRBV6-5 with TRBJ2-3; possibly TRBD2 for D (6 bases). Per germline, CDR1 MNHEY and CDR2 SVGAGI. V lost 4 bases, J lost 2 bases, and 13 bases lay in between. This CDR3 region has 15 residues. The CDR3 nucleotides read TGTGCCAGCAGTTTTCTCCGGGGGACCACAGATACGCAGTATTTT. It yields the protein CASSFLRGTTDTQYF.